This TCR beta chain was documented in a study of OX40 agonist ivuxolimab in advanced cancers. The assay was immunoSEQ multiplex PCR, and TCRdb's table has in-frame clones only and misses some. This sample yields approximately 25,000 clones, of which around 90% are seen a single time; almost 50% belongs to the top ten. Patients were excluded for autoimmune disease history or systemic immunosuppression. CDR3 length equals 14 residues. The V gene's germline CDR1 is KGHSH and CDR2 LQKENI. J gave up 5 bases and V 4 bases, and 6 bases lay outside the gene matches. The V and J genes are TRBV18 and TRBJ2-7, with 9 bases that match TRBD2. The sequencing here drew on CD4+ or CD8+ T cells sorted from blood, taken in a trial of the OX40 agonist ivuxolimab. This receptor was identified in an adult with an advanced solid tumor such as melanoma, head and neck, liver or kidney cancer. CDR3 amino acids: CASSLRGLAHEQYF. CDR3 bases: TGTGCCAGCTCACTCAGGGGACTAGCCCACGAGCAGTACTTC.